This TCR beta chain was sequenced during a study of spatial heterogeneity in lung cancer. Broader study findings: In tumors, expanded intratumoral alpha and beta TCR counts tracked mutation counts. The study found that ubiquitous and regional expanded TCR counts tracked ubiquitous and regional nonsynonymous mutations, respectively.

Documented time point: sample taken at primary tumor resection. Without sorting, whole RNA was sequenced from tumor, nontumor lung or frozen PBMC. A note on this clonotype: Its antigen is undetermined.

TCRdb reprocessed the 5' RACE reads via MiXCR and lists one record per CDR3 protein. The top ten clones hold approximately 15% of a sample with roughly 3,600 distinct CDR3 sequences, about 5% of them seen once. CDR3 length: 14 amino acids. Trimming left V 4 bases short and J 6 bases short, with 13 bases between. Material: lung tumor tissue, obtained at surgery. The rearrangement links TRBV12-3 or TRBV12-4 to TRBJ1-5; TRBD1 might be the D (5 bases). The origin of this receptor is a female donor with early-stage non-small cell lung cancer. Here the CDR3 DNA reads TGTGCCAGCAGTTCGGGTGGGGGAGGTCAGCCCCAGCATTTT. Amino acid sequence: CASSSGGGGQPQHF.